These 9 T cell receptor beta chains came from one sample sequenced in a study of T cell responses to AZD1222 COVID-19 vaccine. Data came from immunoSEQ multiplex PCR; TCRdb stores just in-frame clones and leaves some out. The sample carries roughly 100,000 clones, about 81% recorded once. Sequencing used peripheral blood, obtained on day 0 of AZD1222 vaccination. These receptors all come from an adult in good health.

J is TRBJ2-1 and V is TRBV11-2, with a tentative D call TRBD1 (6 bases). The CDR3 has 15 amino acids. V lost 2 bases and J 6 bases, leaving 14 bases between the germline ends. Germline V gene lookup returns CDR1 SGHAT and CDR2 FQNNGV. DNA for the CDR3: TGTGCCAGCAGCTTAAATCTACAGGGAAGCAATGAGCAGTTCTTC. Encoded protein: CASSLNLQGSNEQFF.

The CDR3 is CASSESVIGGYEQYF. The CDR3 DNA sequence: TGCGCCAGCAGTGAGTCTGTGATAGGGGGCTACGAGCAGTACTTC. The genes are TRBV10-1 and TRBJ2-7; the D gene is possibly TRBD1 (6 bases). The germline CDR1 and CDR2 sequences are WNHNN and SYGVQD (reference sequence). This CDR3 contains 15 residues. V gave up 0 bases and J gave up 3 bases, with 12 bases separating them.

A few counts support this clone. The chain is built from TRBV29-1 and TRBJ1-1; 8 bases map to TRBD1. CDR3 length equals 14 residues. In germline, CDR1 is SQVTM, CDR2 ANQGSEA. J lost 4 bases, V lost 6 bases, and 10 bases had no gene match. The CDR3: CSVGLGTGSTEAFF. The DNA of the CDR3 is TGCAGCGTCGGGTTGGGGACAGGTTCCACTGAAGCTTTCTTT.

The chain recombines TRBV3-1 (or the pseudogene TRBV3-2) with TRBJ1-2, with no clear D. Trimming stripped 2 bases from V and 8 bases from J, with 12 bases between. The germline CDR1 and CDR2 sequences are LGHDT and YNNKEL (reference sequence). CDR3 length equals 13 residues. CDR3 bases: TGTGCCAGCAGCCAACCCGGTGGATTGGGCTACACCTTC. Residues: CASSQPGGLGYTF.

CDR3 DNA: TGTGCCACGCAGGGTCCCTCTGGAAACACCATATATTTT. This encodes CATQGPSGNTIYF. V usage is TRBV6-6 and J usage is TRBJ1-3; TRBD1 might be the D (5 bases). This CDR3 is 13 amino acids long. Trimming took off 10 bases at V and 0 bases at J, with 10 bases between the two ends. Germline CDR1 MNHNY, CDR2 SVGAGI (reference sequence).

The chain is built from TRBV18 and TRBJ1-2; 9 bases match TRBD1. The CDR3 runs to 15 residues. CDR1 KGHSH and CDR2 LQKENI come from the germline V gene. V shed 8 bases and J 4 bases; nucleotides not matched to a gene: 11. CDR3 coding DNA: TGTGCCAGCAGCCCGGTAGGGACAGGGTCCTATGGCTACACCTTC. It encodes CASSPVGTGSYGYTF.

This clone has only a few counts. The gene calls are TRBV9 and TRBJ1-6; D gene ambiguous. The CDR3 extends over 14 amino acids. Per the germline V gene, CDR1 is SGDLS and CDR2 is YYNGEE. V lost 0 bases to trimming and J lost 11 bases, with 12 bases between them. The CDR3 loop is CASSVGGGSTPLHF. The CDR3 DNA is TGTGCCAGCAGCGTAGGAGGAGGGTCGACACCCCTCCACTTT.

The chain links TRBV25-1 to TRBJ1-1; D uncertain. The V end lost 2 bases, the J end lost 1 base, and 8 bases lay between the germline ends. Germline V gene lookup returns CDR1 MGHDK and CDR2 SYGVNS. The CDR3 spans 14 residues. The DNA of the CDR3 is TGTGCCAGCAGTGAACTAGTACCGAACACTGAAGCTTTCTTT. This codes for CASSELVPNTEAFF.

CDR3 coding DNA: TGCAGCGTTGATCAGAGCTCTGGGGCCAACGTCCTGACTTTC. It codes for CSVDQSSGANVLTF. V gene TRBV29-1 combines with J gene TRBJ2-6, with D unclear. V lost 3 bases and J 0 bases, leaving 6 bases between the germline ends. The CDR3 is made up of 14 amino acids. The germline CDR1 and CDR2 sequences are SQVTM and ANQGSEA.